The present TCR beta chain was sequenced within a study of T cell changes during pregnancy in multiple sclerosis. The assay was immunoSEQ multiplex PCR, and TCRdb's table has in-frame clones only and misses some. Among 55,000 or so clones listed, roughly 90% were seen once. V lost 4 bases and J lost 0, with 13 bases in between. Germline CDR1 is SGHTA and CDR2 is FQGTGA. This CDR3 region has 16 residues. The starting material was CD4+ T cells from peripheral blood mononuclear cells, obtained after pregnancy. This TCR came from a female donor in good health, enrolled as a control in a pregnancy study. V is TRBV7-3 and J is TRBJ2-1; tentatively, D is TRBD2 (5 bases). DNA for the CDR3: TGTGCCAGCAGCTCCTTAGTGGGGAGCTCCTACAATGAGCAGTTCTTC. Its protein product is CASSSLVGSSYNEQFF.